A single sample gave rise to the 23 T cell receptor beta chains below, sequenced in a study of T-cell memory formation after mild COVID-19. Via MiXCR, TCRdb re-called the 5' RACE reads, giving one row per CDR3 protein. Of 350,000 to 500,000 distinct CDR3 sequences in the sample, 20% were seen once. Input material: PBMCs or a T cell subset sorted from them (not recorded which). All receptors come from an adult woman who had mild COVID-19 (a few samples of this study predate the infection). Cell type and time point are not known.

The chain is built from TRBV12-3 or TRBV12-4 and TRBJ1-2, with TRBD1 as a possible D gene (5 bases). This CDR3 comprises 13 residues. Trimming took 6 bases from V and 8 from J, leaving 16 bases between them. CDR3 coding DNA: TGTGCCAGCAGCCTGGGGGGGGGTAGAGGCTACACCTTC. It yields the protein CASSLGGGRGYTF.

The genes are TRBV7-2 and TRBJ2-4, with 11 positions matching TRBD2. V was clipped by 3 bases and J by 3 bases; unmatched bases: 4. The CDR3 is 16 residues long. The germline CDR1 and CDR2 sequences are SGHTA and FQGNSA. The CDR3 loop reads CASSFGTSGVKNIQYF. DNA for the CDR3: TGTGCCAGCAGCTTCGGGACTAGCGGAGTCAAAAACATTCAGTACTTC.

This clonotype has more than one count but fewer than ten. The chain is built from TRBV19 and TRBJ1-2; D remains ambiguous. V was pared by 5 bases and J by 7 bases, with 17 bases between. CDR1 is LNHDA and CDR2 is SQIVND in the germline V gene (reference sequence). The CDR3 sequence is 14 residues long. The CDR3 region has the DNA TGTGCCAGTAGTTCTCACCCCGGGGAGGGTGGCTACACCTTC. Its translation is CASSSHPGEGGYTF.

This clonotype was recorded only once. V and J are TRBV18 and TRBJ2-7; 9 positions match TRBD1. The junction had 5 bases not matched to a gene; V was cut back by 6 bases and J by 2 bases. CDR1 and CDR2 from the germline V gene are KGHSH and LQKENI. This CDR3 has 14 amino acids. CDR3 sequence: CASSGQGGAYEQYF. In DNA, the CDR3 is TGTGCCAGCTCGGGACAGGGCGGGGCCTACGAGCAGTACTTC. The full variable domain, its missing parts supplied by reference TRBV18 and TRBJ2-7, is NAGVMQNPRHLVRRRGQEARLRCSPMKGHSHVYWYRQLPEEGLKFMVYLQKENIIDESGMPKERFSAEFPKEGPSILRIQQVVRGDSAAYFCASSGQGGAYEQYFGPGTRLTVT.

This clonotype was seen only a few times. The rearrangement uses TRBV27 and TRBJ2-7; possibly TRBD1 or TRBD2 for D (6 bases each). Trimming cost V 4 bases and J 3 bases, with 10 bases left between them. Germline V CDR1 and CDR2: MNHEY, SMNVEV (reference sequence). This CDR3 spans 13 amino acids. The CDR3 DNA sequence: TGTGCCAGCAGTTCCGGGGGCGGCTACGAGCAGTACTTC. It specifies CASSSGGGYEQYF.

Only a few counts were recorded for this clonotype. The CDR3 nucleotides read TGCGCCAGCAGCTTGGCTTTAGCCGGGGAGCTGTTTTTT. Translation gives CASSLALAGELFF. This chain joins TRBV5-1 and TRBJ2-2; D remains ambiguous. V gave up 0 bases and J gave up 6 bases, with 6 bases separating them. The CDR3 has 13 residues. Per germline, CDR1 SGHRS and CDR2 YFSETQ. Complete variable domain (other parts from reference TRBV5-1 and TRBJ2-2): KAGVTQTPRYLIKTRGQQVTLSCSPISGHRSVSWYQQTPGQGLQFLFEYFSETQRNKGNFPGRFSGRQFSNSRSEMNVSTLELGDSALYLCASSLALAGELFFGEGSRLTVL.

This CDR3 reads CASSTDRVYGYTF. The CDR3, as DNA: TGTGCCAGCAGCACCGACAGAGTCTATGGCTACACCTTC. V usage is TRBV6-5 and J usage is TRBJ1-2; the D gene is possibly TRBD1 (5 bases). The V and J ends lost 6 bases and 4 bases respectively, with 12 bases between them. Germline CDR1 reads MNHEY; CDR2 reads SVGAGI. The CDR3 is made up of 13 amino acids.

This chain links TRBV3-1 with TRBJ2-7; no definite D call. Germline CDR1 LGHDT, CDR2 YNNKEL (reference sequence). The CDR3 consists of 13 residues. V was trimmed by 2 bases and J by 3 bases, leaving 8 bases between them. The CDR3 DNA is TGTGCCAGCAGCCAACACTACAGCTACGAGCAGTACTTC. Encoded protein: CASSQHYSYEQYF.

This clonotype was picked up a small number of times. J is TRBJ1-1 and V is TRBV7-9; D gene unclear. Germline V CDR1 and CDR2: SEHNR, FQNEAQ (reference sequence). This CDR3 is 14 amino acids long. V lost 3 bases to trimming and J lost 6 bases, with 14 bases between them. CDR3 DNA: TGTGCCAGCAGCTTTCAGACCTTAGGAGCTGAAGCTTTCTTT. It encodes CASSFQTLGAEAFF.

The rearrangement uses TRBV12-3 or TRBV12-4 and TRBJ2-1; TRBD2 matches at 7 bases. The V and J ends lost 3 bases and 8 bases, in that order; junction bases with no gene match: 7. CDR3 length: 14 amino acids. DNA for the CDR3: TGTGCCAGCAGTTTCAGGGCTCGGGGGGATGAGCAGTTCTTC. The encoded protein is CASSFRARGDEQFF.

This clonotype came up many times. The CDR3 DNA reads as TGTGCCAGCCGGACAGGTGCACGGAGGGGGGCCCGAGGCTACACCTTC. Encoded protein: CASRTGARRGARGYTF. V gene TRBV6-5 combines with J gene TRBJ1-2, with 7 bases lining up with TRBD1. CDR1 is MNHEY, CDR2 SVGAGI, per germline. Germline trimming cut 8 bases from V and 8 bases from J; bases unmatched to any gene: 20. There are 16 residues in the CDR3.

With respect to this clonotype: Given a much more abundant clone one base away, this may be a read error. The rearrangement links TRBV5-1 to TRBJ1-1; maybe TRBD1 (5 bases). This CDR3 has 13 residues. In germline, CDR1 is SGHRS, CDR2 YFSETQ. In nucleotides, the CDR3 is TGCGACAGCAGGGAACAGGACAACACTGAAGCTTTCTTT. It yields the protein CDSREQDNTEAFF.

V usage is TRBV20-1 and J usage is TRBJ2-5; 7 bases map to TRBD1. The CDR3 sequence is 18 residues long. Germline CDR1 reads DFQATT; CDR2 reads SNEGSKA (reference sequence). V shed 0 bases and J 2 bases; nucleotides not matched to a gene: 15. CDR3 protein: CSARDYKGRQGTQETQYF. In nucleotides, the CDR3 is TGCAGTGCTAGAGATTATAAAGGGCGACAGGGTACACAAGAGACCCAGTACTTC.

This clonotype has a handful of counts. The CDR3 spells CAWHDNRGLNYGYTF. DNA of the CDR3: TGTGCCTGGCACGACAACAGGGGGTTAAACTATGGCTACACCTTC. This chain links TRBV30 with TRBJ1-2, with 8 bases aligning to TRBD1. Germline V gene sequence: CDR1 GTSNPN, CDR2 SVGIG (reference sequence). With V trimmed by 5 bases and J by 2 bases, 10 bases remained unmatched. The CDR3 is made up of 15 amino acids. Looking up the rest from reference TRBV30 and TRBJ1-2 gives the full variable domain: SQTIHQWPATLVQPVGSPLSLECTVEGTSNPNLYWYRQAAGRGLQLLFYSVGIGQISSEVPQNLSASRPQDRQFILSSKKLLLSDSGFYLCAWHDNRGLNYGYTFGSGTRLTVV.

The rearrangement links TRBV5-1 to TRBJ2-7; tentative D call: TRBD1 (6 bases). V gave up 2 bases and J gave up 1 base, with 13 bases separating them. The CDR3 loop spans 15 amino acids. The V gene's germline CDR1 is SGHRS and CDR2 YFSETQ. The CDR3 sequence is CASSFGTPGSYEQYF. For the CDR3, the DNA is TGCGCCAGCAGCTTCGGGACACCGGGGTCCTACGAGCAGTACTTC.

The CDR3 is CASSSLGSGRTEAFF. CDR3 nucleotide sequence: TGTGCCAGCAGTTCGTTGGGAAGTGGAAGAACTGAAGCTTTCTTT. The chain is built from TRBV12-3 or TRBV12-4 and TRBJ1-1, with D uncertain. V was cut by 4 bases and J by 5 bases, with 17 bases left in between. The CDR3 has 15 amino acids.

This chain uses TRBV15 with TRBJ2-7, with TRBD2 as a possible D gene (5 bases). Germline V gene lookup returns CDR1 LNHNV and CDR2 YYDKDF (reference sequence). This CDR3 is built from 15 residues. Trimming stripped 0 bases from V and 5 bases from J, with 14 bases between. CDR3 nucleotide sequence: TGTGCCACCAGCAGAGATGGCGAGGAAGCGGACGAGCAGTACTTC. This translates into CATSRDGEEADEQYF.

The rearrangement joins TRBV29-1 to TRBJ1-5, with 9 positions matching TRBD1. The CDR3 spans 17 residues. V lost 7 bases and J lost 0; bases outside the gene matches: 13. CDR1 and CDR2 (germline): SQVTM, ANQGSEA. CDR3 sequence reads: CSAGERQGDYSNQPQHF. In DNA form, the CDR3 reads TGCAGCGCCGGAGAGAGACAGGGGGACTATAGCAATCAGCCCCAGCATTTT.

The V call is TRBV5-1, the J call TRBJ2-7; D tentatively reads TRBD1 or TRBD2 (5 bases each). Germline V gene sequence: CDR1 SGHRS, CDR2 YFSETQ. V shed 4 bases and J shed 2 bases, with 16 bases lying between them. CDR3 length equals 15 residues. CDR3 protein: CASSPGQGPTYEQYF. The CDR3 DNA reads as TGCGCCAGCAGCCCGGGTCAGGGACCGACCTACGAGCAGTACTTC.

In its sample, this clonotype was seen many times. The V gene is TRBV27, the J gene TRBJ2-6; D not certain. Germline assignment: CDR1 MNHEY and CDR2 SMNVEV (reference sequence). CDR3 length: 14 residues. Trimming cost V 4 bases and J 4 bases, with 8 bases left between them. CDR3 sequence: CASSSSSGANVLTF. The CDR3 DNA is TGTGCCAGCAGTTCAAGCTCCGGGGCCAACGTCCTGACTTTC.

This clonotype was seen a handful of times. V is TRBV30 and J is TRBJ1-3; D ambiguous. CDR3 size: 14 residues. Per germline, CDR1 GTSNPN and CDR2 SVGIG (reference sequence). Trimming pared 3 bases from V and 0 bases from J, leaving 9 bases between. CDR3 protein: CAWSAGRSGNTIYF. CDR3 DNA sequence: TGTGCCTGGAGCGCCGGACGCTCTGGAAACACCATATATTTT.

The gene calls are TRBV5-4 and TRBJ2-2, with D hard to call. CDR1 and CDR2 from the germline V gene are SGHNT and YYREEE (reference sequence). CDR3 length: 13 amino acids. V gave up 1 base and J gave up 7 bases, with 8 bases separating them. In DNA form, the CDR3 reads TGTGCCAGCAGCTTGATCGGTAGCGGGGAGCTGTTTTTT. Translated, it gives CASSLIGSGELFF.

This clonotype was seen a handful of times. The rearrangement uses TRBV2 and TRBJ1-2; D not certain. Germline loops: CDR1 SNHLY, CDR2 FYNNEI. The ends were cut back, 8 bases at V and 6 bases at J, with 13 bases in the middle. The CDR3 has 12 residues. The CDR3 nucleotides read TGTGCCAGCCGTCGGCGGGCGGATGGCTACACCTTC. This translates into CASRRRADGYTF.